This entry is about one T cell receptor (beta chain). The antigen remains unidentified. Then a second PCR, running roughly 7 to 11 cycles, was carried out with a sample-barcoded 5' primer and a J-beta primer mix. A template-switch adaptor that had 12 random nucleotides put a tag on each cDNA molecule. Using its own MiXCR run on the 5' RACE reads, TCRdb lists one record per CDR3 protein. The table has around 780,000 distinct CDR3 sequences, roughly three fifths seen once; the top ten hold around 25%. The entry originates in a study of blood T cells in healthy people across ages. Trimming took off 1 base at V and 0 bases at J, with 10 bases between the two ends. Germline values: CDR1 LGHNA, CDR2 YSLEER. The CDR3 loop spans 17 amino acids. Overall study findings and caveats: It was held that the diversity estimates obtained from one million T cells were underestimates.

Donors were systemically healthy Caucasian individuals from Russia aged about 6 to 95 years. Extraction yielded at least 5.5 micrograms of total RNA per sample. This clonotype was obtained from a man in his forties in good health. Sequencing was carried out using blood. The chain is built from TRBV4-3 and TRBJ2-6; possibly TRBD1 for D (5 bases). The CDR3, as DNA: TGCGCCAGCAGCCAAGGGGGCGGTCCCTCTGGGGCCAACGTCCTGACTTTC. Translation: CASSQGGGPSGANVLTF.